The present entry profiles one T cell receptor (beta chain) with its context. The antigen is undetermined. These data belong to a study of radiotherapy plus CTLA-4 blockade in lung cancer. Study-level background: Objective responses were observed in 15% to 20% of patients, and disease control was achieved by roughly 29%. The study, taken as a whole, reports: The authors reported that early blood T cell clone dynamics, with interferon-beta, best predicted response. In blood, tumor-derived TCR clones expanded after radiotherapy plus ipilimumab.

Libraries were prepared by immunoSEQ multiplex PCR; TCRdb keeps only in-frame clonotypes and omits some of them. In the table there are about 50,000 clones, 70% to 90% of which are singletons. The sequence derives from a human donor with non-small cell lung cancer whose response to radiotherapy plus ipilimumab could not be evaluated. Source: peripheral blood, taken from a patient treated with radiotherapy plus ipilimumab.

Here the CDR3 reads CSVRGSPGANVLTF. As DNA, the CDR3 is TGCAGCGTCAGAGGGTCGCCTGGGGCCAACGTCCTGACTTTC. This rearrangement joins TRBV29-1 to TRBJ2-6; tentative D call: TRBD2 (5 bases). The CDR3 contains 14 residues. CDR1 is SQVTM, CDR2 ANQGSEA, per germline. V gave up 6 bases and J gave up 2 bases, with 11 bases separating them. The variable domain in full, completed from reference TRBV29-1 and TRBJ2-6, reads SAVISQKPSRDICQRGTSLTIQCQVDSQVTMMFWYRQQPGQSLTLIATANQGSEATYESGFVIDKFPISRPNLTFSTLTVSNMSPEDSSIYLCSVRGSPGANVLTFGAGSRLTVL.